The rows below give T cell receptor beta chains drawn from one sample of a study of cytomegalovirus exposure and HLA in healthy donors. Assay used: immunoSEQ multiplex PCR; TCRdb lists only in-frame clones, some missing. Counted here are some 120,000 clones, approximately 80% occurring once; the ten biggest clones make up 3% to 4%. Material for sequencing was PBMCs. The receptor set was obtained from a woman aged 30 to 39 in good health and CMV-seronegative. CDR3s include the opening cysteine and the closing phenylalanine or tryptophan. Fields, in order: CDR3 length, D gene, J gene, V gene, clone size, CDR3 protein, CDR3 DNA. The D gene is left open where the match is weak. Clone size is shown for a subset of rows, as once, few, many or a class of expanded clone.

cdr3_length: 15; d_call: TRBD2; j_call: TRBJ2-1; v_call: TRBV6-5; clone_size: NA; cdr3_aa: CASSYGTSGRGEQFF; cdr3_nt: TGTGCCAGCAGTTACGGGACTAGCGGGAGGGGGGAGCAGTTCTTC
cdr3_length: 18; d_call: NA; j_call: TRBJ2-2; v_call: TRBV7-3; clone_size: once; cdr3_aa: CASSFEPLANTNTGELFF; cdr3_nt: TGTGCCAGCAGCTTCGAGCCTCTAGCGAACACGAACACCGGGGAGCTGTTTTTT
cdr3_length: 16; d_call: TRBD1; j_call: TRBJ2-5; v_call: TRBV7-3; clone_size: NA; cdr3_aa: CASSFLGDSRSETQYF; cdr3_nt: TGTGCCAGCAGCTTTCTAGGGGACAGCAGGTCGGAGACCCAGTACTTC
cdr3_length: 14; d_call: NA; j_call: TRBJ2-7; v_call: TRBV5-1; clone_size: NA; cdr3_aa: CASSLAQGSYEQYF; cdr3_nt: TGCGCCAGCAGCTTGGCACAAGGGAGCTACGAGCAGTACTTC
cdr3_length: 15; d_call: NA; j_call: TRBJ2-7; v_call: TRBV4-1; clone_size: NA; cdr3_aa: CASSQLSGPAYEQYF; cdr3_nt: TGCGCCAGCAGCCAACTTAGCGGACCCGCCTACGAGCAGTACTTC
cdr3_length: 15; d_call: TRBD1; j_call: TRBJ2-2; v_call: TRBV25-1; clone_size: NA; cdr3_aa: CASTQDRVNTGELFF; cdr3_nt: TGTGCCAGCACTCAGGACAGGGTGAACACCGGGGAGCTGTTTTTT
cdr3_length: 12; d_call: NA; j_call: TRBJ1-1; v_call: TRBV28; clone_size: NA; cdr3_aa: CASSSRNTEAFF; cdr3_nt: TGTGCCAGCAGTTCGAGGAACACTGAAGCTTTCTTT
cdr3_length: 15; d_call: NA; j_call: TRBJ1-1; v_call: TRBV7-2; clone_size: NA; cdr3_aa: CASTLGGVWNTEAFF; cdr3_nt: TGTGCCAGCACCCTGGGAGGGGTCTGGAACACTGAAGCTTTCTTT
cdr3_length: 14; d_call: TRBD2; j_call: TRBJ2-7; v_call: TRBV10-3; clone_size: NA; cdr3_aa: CAISESGRAYEQYF; cdr3_nt: TGTGCCATCAGTGAGTCGGGGAGGGCCTACGAGCAGTACTTC
cdr3_length: 14; d_call: NA; j_call: TRBJ2-3; v_call: TRBV5-4; clone_size: NA; cdr3_aa: CASQPGGLSDTQYF; cdr3_nt: TGTGCCAGCCAGCCCGGGGGGCTGTCAGATACGCAGTATTTT
cdr3_length: 15; d_call: TRBD1; j_call: TRBJ1-2; v_call: TRBV4-1; clone_size: few; cdr3_aa: CASSQVTGSNYGYTF; cdr3_nt: TGCGCCAGCAGCCAAGTGACAGGGTCTAACTATGGCTACACCTTC
cdr3_length: 15; d_call: TRBD2; j_call: TRBJ2-5; v_call: TRBV13; clone_size: NA; cdr3_aa: CASSLAGGPTETQYF; cdr3_nt: TGTGCCAGCAGCTTAGCGGGAGGGCCGACAGAGACCCAGTACTTC
cdr3_length: 17; d_call: TRBD2; j_call: TRBJ2-3; v_call: TRBV7-9; clone_size: NA; cdr3_aa: CASSLGSLAGAADTQYF; cdr3_nt: TGTGCCAGCAGCTTAGGTTCCCTAGCGGGAGCGGCAGATACGCAGTATTTT
cdr3_length: 15; d_call: NA; j_call: TRBJ1-1; v_call: TRBV28; clone_size: NA; cdr3_aa: CASRTHISGLNEAFF; cdr3_nt: TGTGCCAGCAGGACACATATCTCGGGACTTAACGAAGCTTTCTTT
cdr3_length: 15; d_call: NA; j_call: TRBJ1-3; v_call: TRBV7-6; clone_size: NA; cdr3_aa: CASSPETGSGNTIYF; cdr3_nt: TGTGCCAGCAGCCCGGAGACAGGCTCTGGAAACACCATATATTTT
cdr3_length: 14; d_call: NA; j_call: TRBJ2-7; v_call: TRBV5-4; clone_size: NA; cdr3_aa: CASSLGQGNGEQYF; cdr3_nt: TGTGCCAGCAGCTTGGGGCAGGGTAACGGCGAGCAGTACTTC
cdr3_length: 14; d_call: NA; j_call: TRBJ1-5; v_call: TRBV18; clone_size: NA; cdr3_aa: CASSPRQVTGSQHF; cdr3_nt: TGTGCCAGCTCACCAAGACAGGTCACTGGGTCCCAGCATTTT
cdr3_length: 14; d_call: NA; j_call: TRBJ1-1; v_call: TRBV9; clone_size: NA; cdr3_aa: CASSVGAGATEAFF; cdr3_nt: TGTGCCAGCAGCGTAGGGGCGGGGGCTACTGAAGCTTTCTTT
cdr3_length: 14; d_call: NA; j_call: TRBJ2-1; v_call: TRBV29-1; clone_size: NA; cdr3_aa: CSVGPGRDFNEQFF; cdr3_nt: TGCAGCGTTGGGCCGGGCAGGGACTTCAATGAGCAGTTCTTC
cdr3_length: 17; d_call: TRBD1; j_call: TRBJ2-7; v_call: TRBV7-2; clone_size: NA; cdr3_aa: CASSRTGTGVLTYEQYF; cdr3_nt: TGTGCCAGCAGTCGAACCGGGACAGGGGTTTTAACCTACGAGCAGTACTTC
cdr3_length: 15; d_call: TRBD2; j_call: TRBJ2-7; v_call: TRBV28; clone_size: NA; cdr3_aa: CASSLQLAGAYEQYF; cdr3_nt: TGTGCCAGCAGTTTACAACTAGCGGGAGCGTACGAGCAGTACTTC
cdr3_length: 15; d_call: TRBD2; j_call: TRBJ2-1; v_call: TRBV5-4; clone_size: NA; cdr3_aa: CASSPIAGGSNEQFF; cdr3_nt: TGTGCCAGCAGCCCGATAGCGGGAGGGTCGAATGAGCAGTTCTTC
cdr3_length: 15; d_call: NA; j_call: TRBJ2-1; v_call: TRBV7-7; clone_size: NA; cdr3_aa: CASSLADSSYNEQFF; cdr3_nt: TGTGCCAGCAGCTTAGCGGACAGCTCCTACAATGAGCAGTTCTTC
cdr3_length: 13; d_call: NA; j_call: TRBJ2-3; v_call: TRBV7-8; clone_size: NA; cdr3_aa: CASSFDIADTQYF; cdr3_nt: TGTGCCAGCAGCTTCGACATAGCAGATACGCAGTATTTT
cdr3_length: 14; d_call: TRBD1; j_call: TRBJ1-5; v_call: TRBV6-1; clone_size: NA; cdr3_aa: CASSGDRAGQPQHF; cdr3_nt: TGTGCCAGCAGTGGGGACAGGGCGGGTCAGCCCCAGCATTTT
cdr3_length: 15; d_call: NA; j_call: TRBJ2-3; v_call: TRBV5-8; clone_size: NA; cdr3_aa: CASSLSGQSTDTQYF; cdr3_nt: TGTGCCAGCAGCTTATCAGGACAGAGCACAGATACGCAGTATTTT
cdr3_length: 12; d_call: NA; j_call: TRBJ2-7; v_call: TRBV2; clone_size: NA; cdr3_aa: CASTGWSYEQYF; cdr3_nt: TGTGCCAGCACAGGCTGGTCCTACGAGCAGTACTTC
cdr3_length: 10; d_call: NA; j_call: TRBJ1-2; v_call: TRBV28; clone_size: NA; cdr3_aa: CASAGSGYTF; cdr3_nt: TGTGCCAGCGCAGGGTCGGGCTACACCTTC
cdr3_length: 15; d_call: NA; j_call: TRBJ1-1; v_call: TRBV6-5; clone_size: few; cdr3_aa: CASGSQTGLNTEAFF; cdr3_nt: TGTGCCAGCGGAAGTCAGACAGGATTGAACACTGAAGCTTTCTTT
cdr3_length: 14; d_call: NA; j_call: TRBJ1-6; v_call: TRBV10-3; clone_size: NA; cdr3_aa: CAIRDSSYNSPLHF; cdr3_nt: TGTGCCATCAGGGACAGCAGCTATAATTCACCCCTCCACTTT
cdr3_length: 16; d_call: NA; j_call: TRBJ2-1; v_call: TRBV5-1; clone_size: NA; cdr3_aa: CASSYRLVGVQDEQFF; cdr3_nt: TGCGCCAGCAGCTATAGACTAGTAGGGGTTCAAGATGAGCAGTTCTTC
cdr3_length: 14; d_call: TRBD1; j_call: TRBJ2-2; v_call: TRBV19; clone_size: NA; cdr3_aa: CASSSTGDTGELFF; cdr3_nt: TGTGCCAGTAGTTCTACAGGGGACACCGGGGAGCTGTTTTTT
cdr3_length: 17; d_call: NA; j_call: TRBJ2-7; v_call: TRBV2; clone_size: NA; cdr3_aa: CASSEVLGGDEYYEQYF; cdr3_nt: TGTGCCAGCAGTGAAGTTCTAGGGGGGGACGAATACTACGAGCAGTACTTC
cdr3_length: 16; d_call: TRBD1; j_call: TRBJ2-1; v_call: TRBV5-1; clone_size: NA; cdr3_aa: CASSLGTGQGANEQFF; cdr3_nt: TGCGCCAGCAGCTTGGGCACGGGACAGGGGGCAAATGAGCAGTTCTTC
cdr3_length: 14; d_call: NA; j_call: TRBJ2-3; v_call: TRBV15; clone_size: NA; cdr3_aa: CATSRDPGADTQYF; cdr3_nt: TGTGCCACCAGCAGAGACCCAGGGGCAGATACGCAGTATTTT
cdr3_length: 13; d_call: NA; j_call: TRBJ1-2; v_call: TRBV7-3; clone_size: NA; cdr3_aa: CASSSGQLMSYTF; cdr3_nt: TGTGCCAGCAGCAGCGGACAGTTAATGAGCTACACCTTC
cdr3_length: 16; d_call: NA; j_call: TRBJ2-7; v_call: TRBV4-1; clone_size: NA; cdr3_aa: CASSDSPGVGNYEQYF; cdr3_nt: TGTGCCAGCAGCGACTCCCCGGGAGTTGGGAACTACGAGCAGTACTTC
cdr3_length: 16; d_call: TRBD1; j_call: TRBJ2-6; v_call: TRBV28; clone_size: NA; cdr3_aa: CASRRQGSSGANVLTF; cdr3_nt: TGTGCCAGCAGGAGACAGGGAAGCTCTGGGGCCAACGTCCTGACTTTC
cdr3_length: 18; d_call: TRBD2; j_call: TRBJ2-3; v_call: TRBV2; clone_size: NA; cdr3_aa: CASTGNIVGGSGADTQYF; cdr3_nt: TGTGCCAGCACCGGGAACATTGTCGGGGGGAGCGGTGCGGATACGCAGTATTTT
cdr3_length: 15; d_call: NA; j_call: TRBJ1-2; v_call: TRBV10-3; clone_size: once; cdr3_aa: CAISDERPAGYGYTF; cdr3_nt: TGTGCCATCAGTGACGAGAGGCCCGCCGGATATGGCTACACCTTC
cdr3_length: 15; d_call: TRBD1; j_call: TRBJ2-7; v_call: TRBV7-9; clone_size: once; cdr3_aa: CASSPSGTGVIEQYF; cdr3_nt: TGTGCCAGCAGCCCATCCGGGACAGGGGTGATCGAGCAGTACTTC